Listed below are T cell receptor beta chains from one sample, sequenced in a study of T cell responses to AZD1222 COVID-19 vaccine. Clones were sequenced by immunoSEQ multiplex PCR, and TCRdb holds only the in-frame ones, with some missing. This table holds some 110,000 clones, over 90% found once. Sequencing used peripheral blood, obtained on day 0 of AZD1222 vaccination. The source is an adult in good health. CDR3s include the opening cysteine and the closing phenylalanine or tryptophan. Each record gives: D gene, J gene, clone size, V gene, CDR3 protein, CDR3 DNA. D genes are given only for firm matches. Size is stated for part of the rows, as once, few or many counts, or as a class when the clone is expanded.

- | TRBJ2-7 | - | TRBV7-9 | CASSQHLGEQYF | TGTGCCAGCAGCCAACACCTTGGCGAGCAGTACTTC
- | TRBJ2-3 | once | TRBV12-3/TRBV12-4 | CASRLVDTQYF | TGTGCCAGCAGGCTGGTAGATACGCAGTATTTT
- | TRBJ1-4 | - | TRBV27 | CASSAGATNEKLFF | TGTGCCAGCAGCGCGGGGGCAACTAATGAAAAACTGTTTTTT
TRBD1 | TRBJ1-2 | - | TRBV27 | CASSHRRGQAYGYTF | TGTGCCAGCAGTCACCGCCGGGGACAGGCCTATGGCTACACCTTC
- | TRBJ1-3 | once | TRBV30 | CASHRVGNTIYF | TGTGCCAGCCACAGGGTTGGAAACACCATATATTTT
- | TRBJ2-7 | - | TRBV29-1 | CSVGGTAYEQYF | TGCAGCGTTGGAGGAACTGCCTACGAGCAGTACTTC
- | TRBJ2-7 | - | TRBV5-1 | CASSLEETPYEQYF | TGCGCCAGCAGCTTGGAGGAAACTCCCTACGAGCAGTACTTC
- | TRBJ2-5 | - | TRBV9 | CASSVTSQQETQYF | TGTGCCAGCAGCGTAACTAGTCAGCAAGAGACCCAGTACTTC
- | TRBJ2-4 | - | TRBV27 | CASSLSYRRTKNIQYF | TGTGCCAGCAGTTTATCCTACAGACGAACCAAAAACATTCAGTACTTC
- | TRBJ2-3 | - | TRBV19 | CASSLVATDTQYF | TGTGCCAGTAGCCTCGTAGCCACAGATACGCAGTATTTT
- | TRBJ1-4 | - | TRBV5-1 | CASSLGSNGATNEKLFF | TGCGCCAGCAGCTTGGGGTCGAACGGTGCAACTAATGAAAAACTGTTTTTT
- | TRBJ1-2 | - | TRBV19 | CASKRAGQQYGYTF | TGTGCCAGTAAGCGTGCAGGGCAGCAATATGGCTACACCTTC
TRBD1 | TRBJ2-1 | - | TRBV5-1 | CASSWGGTVAYNEQFF | TGCGCCAGCAGCTGGGGTGGGACAGTAGCCTACAATGAGCAGTTCTTC
- | TRBJ1-2 | - | TRBV5-1 | CASSLGPRRDYGYTF | TGCGCCAGCAGCTTGGGCCCAAGGCGCGACTATGGCTACACCTTC
- | TRBJ2-7 | - | TRBV7-2 | CASSLDRHEQYF | TGTGCCAGCAGCTTAGACCGGCACGAGCAGTACTTC
- | TRBJ1-1 | once | TRBV15 | CATSSEGNTEAFF | TGTGCCACCAGCAGCGAAGGGAACACTGAAGCTTTCTTT